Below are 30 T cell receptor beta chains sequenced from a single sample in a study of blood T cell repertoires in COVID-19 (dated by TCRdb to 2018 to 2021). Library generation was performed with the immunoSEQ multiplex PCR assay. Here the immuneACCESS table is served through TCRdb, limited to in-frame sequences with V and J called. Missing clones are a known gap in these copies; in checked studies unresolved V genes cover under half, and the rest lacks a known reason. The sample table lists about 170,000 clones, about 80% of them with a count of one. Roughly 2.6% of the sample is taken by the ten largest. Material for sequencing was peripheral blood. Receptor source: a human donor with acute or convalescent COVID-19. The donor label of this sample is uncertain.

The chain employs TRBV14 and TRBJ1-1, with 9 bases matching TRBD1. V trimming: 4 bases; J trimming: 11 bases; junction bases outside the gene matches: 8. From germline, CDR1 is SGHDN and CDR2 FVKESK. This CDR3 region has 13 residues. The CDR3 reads CASSLMTGGQAFF. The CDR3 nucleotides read TGTGCCAGCAGCCTCATGACAGGGGGGCAGGCTTTCTTT.

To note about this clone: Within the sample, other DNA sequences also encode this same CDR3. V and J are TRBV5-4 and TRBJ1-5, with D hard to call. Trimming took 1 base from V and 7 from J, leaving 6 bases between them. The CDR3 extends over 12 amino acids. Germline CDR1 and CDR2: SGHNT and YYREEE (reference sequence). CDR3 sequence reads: CASSLPGQPQHF. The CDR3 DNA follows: TGTGCCAGCAGCTTGCCGGGACAGCCCCAGCATTTT.

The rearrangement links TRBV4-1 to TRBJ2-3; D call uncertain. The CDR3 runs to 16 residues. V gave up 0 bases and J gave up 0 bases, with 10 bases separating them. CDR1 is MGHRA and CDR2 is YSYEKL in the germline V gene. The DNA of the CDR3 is TGCGCCAGCAGCCAAGAACAAACAGTAAGCACAGATACGCAGTATTTT. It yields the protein CASSQEQTVSTDTQYF.

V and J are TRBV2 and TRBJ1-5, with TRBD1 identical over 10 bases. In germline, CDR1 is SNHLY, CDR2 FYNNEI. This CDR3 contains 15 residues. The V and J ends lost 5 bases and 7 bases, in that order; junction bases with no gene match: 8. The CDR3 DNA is TGTGCCAGCAGTTTGACAGGGGGCGCGAGGCAGCCCCAGCATTTT. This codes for CASSLTGGARQPQHF.

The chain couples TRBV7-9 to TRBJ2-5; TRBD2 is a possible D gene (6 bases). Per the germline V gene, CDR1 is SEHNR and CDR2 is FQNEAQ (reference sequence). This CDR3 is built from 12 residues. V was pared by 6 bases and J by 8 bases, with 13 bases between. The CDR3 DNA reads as TGTGCCAGCAGTCTCAGTAGCGGAACCCAGTACTTC. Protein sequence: CASSLSSGTQYF.

The CDR3 protein is CASSLNFDRGSYEQYF. CDR3 in DNA: TGTGCCAGCAGCTTAAATTTTGACCGAGGCTCCTACGAGCAGTACTTC. V is TRBV11-2 and J is TRBJ2-7; D is unclear. The CDR3 has 16 amino acids. Looked up from germline, CDR1 is SGHAT and CDR2 is FQNNGV. Trimming left V 2 bases short and J 0 bases short, with 14 bases between.

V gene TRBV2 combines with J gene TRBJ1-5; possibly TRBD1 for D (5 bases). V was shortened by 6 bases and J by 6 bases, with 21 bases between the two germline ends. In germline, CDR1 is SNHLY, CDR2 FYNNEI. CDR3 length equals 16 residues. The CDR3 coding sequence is TGTGCCAGCAGCGCGGGGGTGGAGGTAATATTTCAGCCCCAGCATTTT. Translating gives CASSAGVEVIFQPQHF.

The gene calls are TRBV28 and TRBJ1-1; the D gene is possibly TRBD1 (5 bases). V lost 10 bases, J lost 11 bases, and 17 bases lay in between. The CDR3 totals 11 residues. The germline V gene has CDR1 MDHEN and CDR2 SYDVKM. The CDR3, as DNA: TGTGCCATCGCTCTGGGGGGAGATGCTTTCTTT. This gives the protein CAIALGGDAFF.

In nucleotides, the CDR3 is TGTGCCAGCAGAGCCACAGGAACTGAAGCTTTCTTT. Protein: CASRATGTEAFF. The chain recombines TRBV2 with TRBJ1-1; D might be TRBD1 (5 bases). V was clipped by 6 bases and J by 5 bases, with 10 bases between them. The germline V gene encodes CDR1 SNHLY and CDR2 FYNNEI. The CDR3 runs to 12 residues.

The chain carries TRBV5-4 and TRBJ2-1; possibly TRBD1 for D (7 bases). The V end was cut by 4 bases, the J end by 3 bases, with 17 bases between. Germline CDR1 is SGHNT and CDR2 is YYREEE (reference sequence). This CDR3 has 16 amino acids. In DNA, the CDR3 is TGTGCCAGCAGCCCTAGACAGGGAGGAGTCTACAATGAGCAGTTCTTC. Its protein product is CASSPRQGGVYNEQFF.

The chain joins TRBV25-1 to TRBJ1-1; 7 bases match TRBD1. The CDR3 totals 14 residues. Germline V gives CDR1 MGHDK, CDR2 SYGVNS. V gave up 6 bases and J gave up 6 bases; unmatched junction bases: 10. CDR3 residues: CASRGRGHGAEAFF. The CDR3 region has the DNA TGTGCCAGCAGGGGAAGGGGGCACGGGGCTGAAGCTTTCTTT. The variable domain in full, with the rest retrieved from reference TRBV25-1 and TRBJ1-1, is EADIYQTPRYLVIGTGKKITLECSQTMGHDKMYWYQQDPGMELHLIHYSYGVNSTEKGDLSSESTVSRIRTEHFPLTLESARPSHTSQYLCASRGRGHGAEAFFGQGTRLTVV.

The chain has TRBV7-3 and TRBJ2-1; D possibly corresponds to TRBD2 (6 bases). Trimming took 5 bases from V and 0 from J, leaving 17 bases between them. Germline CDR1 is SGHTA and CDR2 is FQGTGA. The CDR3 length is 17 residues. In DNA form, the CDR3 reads TGTGCCAGCAGCCCGCGGATGACGGGAGTCTCCTACAATGAGCAGTTCTTC. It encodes CASSPRMTGVSYNEQFF.

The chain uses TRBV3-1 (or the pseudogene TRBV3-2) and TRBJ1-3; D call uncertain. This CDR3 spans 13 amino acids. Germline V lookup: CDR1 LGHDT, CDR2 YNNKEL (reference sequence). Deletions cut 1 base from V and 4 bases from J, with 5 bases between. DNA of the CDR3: TGTGCCAGCAGCCAAGTAAGCGGAAACACCATATATTTT. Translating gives CASSQVSGNTIYF.

CDR3 nucleotides: TGCGCCAGCAGCTATACAGGGTCTGGCTACACCTTC. This translates into CASSYTGSGYTF. The chain has TRBV5-1 and TRBJ1-2; TRBD1 is a possible D gene (6 bases). This CDR3 has 12 residues. Germline CDR1 SGHRS, CDR2 YFSETQ. V was pared by 3 bases and J by 7 bases, with 10 bases between.

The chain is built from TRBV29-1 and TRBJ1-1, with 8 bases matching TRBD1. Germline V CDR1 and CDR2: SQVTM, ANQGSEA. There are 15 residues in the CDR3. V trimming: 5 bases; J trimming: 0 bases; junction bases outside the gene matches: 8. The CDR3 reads CSVLTGAVMNTEAFF. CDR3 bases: TGCAGCGTTTTGACAGGGGCAGTTATGAACACTGAAGCTTTCTTT.

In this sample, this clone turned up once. CDR3 in amino acids: CASSRVTATTGELFF. The CDR3 DNA reads TGCGCCAGCAGCCGGGTGACAGCTACAACCGGGGAGCTGTTTTTT. This chain connects TRBV5-1 to TRBJ2-2; D is perhaps TRBD1 (5 bases). The germline CDR1 and CDR2 sequences are SGHRS and YFSETQ. The CDR3 is 15 residues long. V was cut by 4 bases and J by 5 bases, with 15 bases left in between. Filled out from reference TRBV5-1 and TRBJ2-2, the complete variable domain reads KAGVTQTPRYLIKTRGQQVTLSCSPISGHRSVSWYQQTPGQGLQFLFEYFSETQRNKGNFPGRFSGRQFSNSRSEMNVSTLELGDSALYLCASSRVTATTGELFFGEGSRLTVL.

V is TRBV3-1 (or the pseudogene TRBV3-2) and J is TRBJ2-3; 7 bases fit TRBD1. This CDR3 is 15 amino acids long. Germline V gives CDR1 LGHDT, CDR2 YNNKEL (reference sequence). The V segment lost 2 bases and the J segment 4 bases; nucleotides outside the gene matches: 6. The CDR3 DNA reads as TGTGCCAGCAGCCAACCGACAGGGTTTGCAGATACGCAGTATTTT. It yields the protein CASSQPTGFADTQYF.

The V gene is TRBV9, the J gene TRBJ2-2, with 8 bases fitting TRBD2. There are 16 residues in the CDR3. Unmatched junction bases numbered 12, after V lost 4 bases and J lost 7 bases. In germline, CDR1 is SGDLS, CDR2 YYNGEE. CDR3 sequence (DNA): TGTGCCAGCAGCCCGGAAGGAGCGGGAGTGATCGGGGAGCTGTTTTTT. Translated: CASSPEGAGVIGELFF.

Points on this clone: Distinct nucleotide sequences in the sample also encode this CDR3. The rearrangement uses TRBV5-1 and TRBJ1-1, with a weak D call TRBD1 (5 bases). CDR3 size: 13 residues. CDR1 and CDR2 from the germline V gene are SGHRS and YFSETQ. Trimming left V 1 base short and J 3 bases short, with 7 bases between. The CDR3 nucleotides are TGCGCCAGCAGCTTGCAAGGGGACACTGAAGCTTTCTTT. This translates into CASSLQGDTEAFF.

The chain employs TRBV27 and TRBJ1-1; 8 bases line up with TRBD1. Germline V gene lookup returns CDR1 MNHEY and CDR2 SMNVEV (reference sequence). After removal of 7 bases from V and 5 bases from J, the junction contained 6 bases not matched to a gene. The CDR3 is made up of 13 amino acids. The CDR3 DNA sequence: TGTGCCAGCACCACAGGGGGGAGGACTGAAGCTTTCTTT. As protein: CASTTGGRTEAFF.

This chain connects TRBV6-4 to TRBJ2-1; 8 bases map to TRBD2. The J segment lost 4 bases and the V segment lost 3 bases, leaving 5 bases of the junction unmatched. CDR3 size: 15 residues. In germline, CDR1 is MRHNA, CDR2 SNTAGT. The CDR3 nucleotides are TGTGCCAGCAGTGAGAACCTAGCGGGTTACAATGAGCAGTTCTTC. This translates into CASSENLAGYNEQFF.

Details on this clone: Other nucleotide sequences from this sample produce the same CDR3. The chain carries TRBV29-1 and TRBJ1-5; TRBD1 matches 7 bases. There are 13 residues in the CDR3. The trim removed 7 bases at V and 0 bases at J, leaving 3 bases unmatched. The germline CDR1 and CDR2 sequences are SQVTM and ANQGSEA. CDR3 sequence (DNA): TGCAGCGGGGGGGACAGTAGCAATCAGCCCCAGCATTTT. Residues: CSGGDSSNQPQHF.

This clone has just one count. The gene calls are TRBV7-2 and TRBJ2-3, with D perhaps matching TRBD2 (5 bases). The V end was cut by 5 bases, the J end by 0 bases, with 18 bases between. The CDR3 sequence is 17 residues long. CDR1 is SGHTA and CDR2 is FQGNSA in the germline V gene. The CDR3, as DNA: TGTGCCAGCAGCGACTACCCCAGAACCCCTAGCACAGATACGCAGTATTTT. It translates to CASSDYPRTPSTDTQYF.

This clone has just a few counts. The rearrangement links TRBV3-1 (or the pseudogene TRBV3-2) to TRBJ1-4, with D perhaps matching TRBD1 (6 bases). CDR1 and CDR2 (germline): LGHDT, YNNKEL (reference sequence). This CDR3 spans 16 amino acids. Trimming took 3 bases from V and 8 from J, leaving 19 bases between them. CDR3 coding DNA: TGTGCCAGCAGCCAGGACACAGGGTGGGTCCAGGAAAAACTGTTTTTT. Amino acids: CASSQDTGWVQEKLFF.

The CDR3 is CASSGEAYRGENYGYTF. The CDR3 bases are TGTGCCAGCAGCGGAGAGGCGTACAGGGGGGAGAACTATGGCTACACCTTC. The V and J genes are TRBV9 and TRBJ1-2; 8 bases agree with TRBD1. The germline V gene has CDR1 SGDLS and CDR2 YYNGEE. This CDR3 has 17 residues. The J segment lost 2 bases and the V segment lost 3 bases, leaving 12 bases of the junction unmatched.

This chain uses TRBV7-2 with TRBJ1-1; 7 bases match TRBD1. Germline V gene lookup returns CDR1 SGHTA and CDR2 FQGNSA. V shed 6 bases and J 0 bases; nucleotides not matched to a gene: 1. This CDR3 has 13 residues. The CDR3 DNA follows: TGTGCCAGCAGGACAGGGCTGAACACTGAAGCTTTCTTT. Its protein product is CASRTGLNTEAFF.

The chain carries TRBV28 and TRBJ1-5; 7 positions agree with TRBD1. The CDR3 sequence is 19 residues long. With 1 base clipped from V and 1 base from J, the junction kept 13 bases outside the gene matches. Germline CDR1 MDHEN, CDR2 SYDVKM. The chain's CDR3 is CASSLLNTRRGVSNQPQHF. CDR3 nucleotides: TGTGCCAGCAGTTTATTGAATACGCGCAGGGGGGTAAGCAATCAGCCCCAGCATTTT.

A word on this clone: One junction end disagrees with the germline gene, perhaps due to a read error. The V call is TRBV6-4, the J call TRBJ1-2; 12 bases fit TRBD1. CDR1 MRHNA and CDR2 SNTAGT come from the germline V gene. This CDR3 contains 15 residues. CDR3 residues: CASSDSPTGTGGLNF. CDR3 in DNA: TGTGCCAGCAGTGACTCTCCGACCGGGACAGGGGGCTTAAACTTC.

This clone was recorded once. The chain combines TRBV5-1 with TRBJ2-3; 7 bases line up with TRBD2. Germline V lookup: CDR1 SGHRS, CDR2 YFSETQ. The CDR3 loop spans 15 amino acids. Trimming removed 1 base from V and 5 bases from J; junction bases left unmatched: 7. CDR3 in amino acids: CASSLSGTLGDTQYF. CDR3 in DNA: TGCGCCAGCAGCTTGAGCGGGACCCTCGGAGATACGCAGTATTTT. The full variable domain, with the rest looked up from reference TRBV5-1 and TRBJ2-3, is KAGVTQTPRYLIKTRGQQVTLSCSPISGHRSVSWYQQTPGQGLQFLFEYFSETQRNKGNFPGRFSGRQFSNSRSEMNVSTLELGDSALYLCASSLSGTLGDTQYFGPGTRLTVL.

CDR3 in DNA: TGTGCCAGTAGTTCAGCGGGGGCTGGGGAAGAGACCCAGTACTTC. This codes for CASSSAGAGEETQYF. The chain joins TRBV19 to TRBJ2-5; 8 nucleotides line up with TRBD2. The CDR3 contains 15 residues. The junction had 8 bases not matched to a gene; V was cut back by 5 bases and J by 3 bases. CDR1 LNHDA and CDR2 SQIVND come from the germline V gene (reference sequence).